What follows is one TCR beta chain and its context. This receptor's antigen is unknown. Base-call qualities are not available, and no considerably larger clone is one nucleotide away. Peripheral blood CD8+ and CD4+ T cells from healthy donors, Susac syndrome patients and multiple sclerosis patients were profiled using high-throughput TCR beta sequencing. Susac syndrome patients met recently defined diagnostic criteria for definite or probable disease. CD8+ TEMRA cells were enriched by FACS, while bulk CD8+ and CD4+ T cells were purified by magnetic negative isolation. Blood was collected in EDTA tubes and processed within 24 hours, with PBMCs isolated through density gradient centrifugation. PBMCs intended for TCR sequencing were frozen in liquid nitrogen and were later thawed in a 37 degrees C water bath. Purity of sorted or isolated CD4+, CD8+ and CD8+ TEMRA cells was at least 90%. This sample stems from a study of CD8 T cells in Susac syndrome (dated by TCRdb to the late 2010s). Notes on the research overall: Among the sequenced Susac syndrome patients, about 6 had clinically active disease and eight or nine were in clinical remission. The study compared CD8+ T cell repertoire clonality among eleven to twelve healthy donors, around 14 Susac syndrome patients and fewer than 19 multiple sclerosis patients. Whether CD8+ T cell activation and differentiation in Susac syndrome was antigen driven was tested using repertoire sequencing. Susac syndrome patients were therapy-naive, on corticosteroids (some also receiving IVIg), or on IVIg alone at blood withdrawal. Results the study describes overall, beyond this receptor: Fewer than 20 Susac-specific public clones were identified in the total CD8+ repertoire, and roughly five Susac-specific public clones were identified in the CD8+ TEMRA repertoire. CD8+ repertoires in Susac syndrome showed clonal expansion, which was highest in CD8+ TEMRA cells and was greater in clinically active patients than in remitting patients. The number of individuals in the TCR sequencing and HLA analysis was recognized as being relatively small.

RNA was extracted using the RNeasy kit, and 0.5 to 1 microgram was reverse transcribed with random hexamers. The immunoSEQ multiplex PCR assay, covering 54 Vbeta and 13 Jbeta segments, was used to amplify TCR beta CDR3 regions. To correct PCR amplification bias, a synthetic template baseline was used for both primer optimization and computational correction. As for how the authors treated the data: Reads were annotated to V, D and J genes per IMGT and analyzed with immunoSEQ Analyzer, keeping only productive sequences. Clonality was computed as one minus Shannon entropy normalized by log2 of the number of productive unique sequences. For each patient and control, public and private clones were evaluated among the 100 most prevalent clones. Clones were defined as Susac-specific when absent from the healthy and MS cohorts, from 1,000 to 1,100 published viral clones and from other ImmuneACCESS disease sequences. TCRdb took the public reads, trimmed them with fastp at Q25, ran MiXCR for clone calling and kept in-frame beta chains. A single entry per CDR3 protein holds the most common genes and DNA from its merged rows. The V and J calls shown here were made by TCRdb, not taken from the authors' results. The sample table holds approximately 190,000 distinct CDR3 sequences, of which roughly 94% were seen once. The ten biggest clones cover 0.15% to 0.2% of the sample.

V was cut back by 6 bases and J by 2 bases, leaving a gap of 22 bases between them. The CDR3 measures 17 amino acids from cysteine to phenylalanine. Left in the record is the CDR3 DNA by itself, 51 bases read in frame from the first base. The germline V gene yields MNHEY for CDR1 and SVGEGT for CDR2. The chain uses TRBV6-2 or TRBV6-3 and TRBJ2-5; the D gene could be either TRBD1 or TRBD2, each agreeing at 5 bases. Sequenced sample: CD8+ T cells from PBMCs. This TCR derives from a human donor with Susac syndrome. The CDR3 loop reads CASSYPEGRVTQETQYF. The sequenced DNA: TGTGCCAGCAGCTACCCCGAGGGCAGGGTGACTCAAGAGACCCAGTACTTC.